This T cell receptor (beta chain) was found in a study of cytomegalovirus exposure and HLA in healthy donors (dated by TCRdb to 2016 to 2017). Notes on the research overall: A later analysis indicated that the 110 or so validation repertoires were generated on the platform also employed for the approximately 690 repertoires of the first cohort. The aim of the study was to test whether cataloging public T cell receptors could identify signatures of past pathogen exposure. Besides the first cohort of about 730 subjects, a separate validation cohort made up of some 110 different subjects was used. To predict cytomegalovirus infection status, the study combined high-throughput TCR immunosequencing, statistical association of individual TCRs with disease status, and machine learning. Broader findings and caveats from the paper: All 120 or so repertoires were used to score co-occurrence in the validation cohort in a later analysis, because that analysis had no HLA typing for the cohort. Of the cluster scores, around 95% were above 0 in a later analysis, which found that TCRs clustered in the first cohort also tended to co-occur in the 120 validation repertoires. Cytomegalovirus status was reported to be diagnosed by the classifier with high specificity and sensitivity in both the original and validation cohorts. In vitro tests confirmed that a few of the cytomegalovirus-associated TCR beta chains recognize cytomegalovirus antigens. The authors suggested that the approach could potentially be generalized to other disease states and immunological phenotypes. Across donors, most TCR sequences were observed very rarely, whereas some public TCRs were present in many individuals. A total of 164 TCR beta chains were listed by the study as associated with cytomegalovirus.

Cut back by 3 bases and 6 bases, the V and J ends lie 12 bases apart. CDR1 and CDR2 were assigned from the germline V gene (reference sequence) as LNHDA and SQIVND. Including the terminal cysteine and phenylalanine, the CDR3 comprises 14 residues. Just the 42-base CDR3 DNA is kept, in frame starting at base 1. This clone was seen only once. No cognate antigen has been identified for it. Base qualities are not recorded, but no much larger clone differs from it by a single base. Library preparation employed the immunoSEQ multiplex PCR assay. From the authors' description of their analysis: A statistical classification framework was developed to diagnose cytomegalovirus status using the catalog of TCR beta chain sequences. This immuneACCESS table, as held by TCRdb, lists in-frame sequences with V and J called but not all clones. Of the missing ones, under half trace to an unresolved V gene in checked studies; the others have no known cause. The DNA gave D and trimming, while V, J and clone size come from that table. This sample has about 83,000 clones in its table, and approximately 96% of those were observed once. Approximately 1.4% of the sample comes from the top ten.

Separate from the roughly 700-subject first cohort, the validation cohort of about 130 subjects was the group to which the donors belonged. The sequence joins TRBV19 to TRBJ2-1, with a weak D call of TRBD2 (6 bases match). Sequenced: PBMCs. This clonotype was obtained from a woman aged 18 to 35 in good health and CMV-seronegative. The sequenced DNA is TGTGCCAGTAGTATGTGGGGGGTTGGCAATGAGCAGTTCTTC. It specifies CASSMWGVGNEQFF. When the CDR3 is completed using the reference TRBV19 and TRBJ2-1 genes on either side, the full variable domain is DGGITQSPKYLFRKEGQNVTLSCEQNLNHDAMYWYRQDPGQGLRLIYYSQIVNDFQKGDIAEGYSVSREKKESFPLTVTSAQKNPTAFYLCASSMWGVGNEQFFGPGTRLTVL.